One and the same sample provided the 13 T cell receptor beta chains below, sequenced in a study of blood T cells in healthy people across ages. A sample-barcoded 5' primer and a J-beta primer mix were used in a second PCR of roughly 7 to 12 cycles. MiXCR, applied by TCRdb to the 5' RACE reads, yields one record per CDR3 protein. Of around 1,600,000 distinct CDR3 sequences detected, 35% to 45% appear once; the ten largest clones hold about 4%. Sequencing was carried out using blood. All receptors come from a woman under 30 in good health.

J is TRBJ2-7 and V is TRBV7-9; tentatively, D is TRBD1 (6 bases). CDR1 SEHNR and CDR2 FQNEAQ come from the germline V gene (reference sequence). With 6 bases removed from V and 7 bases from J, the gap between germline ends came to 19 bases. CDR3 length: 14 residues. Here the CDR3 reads CASRAGGGYNEQYF. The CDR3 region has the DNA TGTGCCAGCAGGGCTGGTGGGGGCTACAATGAGCAGTACTTC.

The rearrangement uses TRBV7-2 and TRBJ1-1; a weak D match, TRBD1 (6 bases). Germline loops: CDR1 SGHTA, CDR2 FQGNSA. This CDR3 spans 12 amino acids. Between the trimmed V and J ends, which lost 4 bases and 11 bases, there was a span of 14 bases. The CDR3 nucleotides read TGTGCCAGCAGCTGGCAGGGGTCGGGGGCTTTCTTT. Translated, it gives CASSWQGSGAFF. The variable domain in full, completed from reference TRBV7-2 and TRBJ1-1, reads GAGVSQSPSNKVTEKGKDVELRCDPISGHTALYWYRQSLGQGLEFLIYFQGNSAPDKSGLPSDRFSAERTGGSVSTLTIQRTQQEDSAVYLCASSWQGSGAFFGQGTRLTVV.

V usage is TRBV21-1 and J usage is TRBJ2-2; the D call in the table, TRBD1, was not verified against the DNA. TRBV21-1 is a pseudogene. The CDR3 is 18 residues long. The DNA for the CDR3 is TGTGCCAGCAGCAAAGAAGGGGGGGTTGCCGCGAACACCGGGGAGCTGTTTTTT. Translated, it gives CASSKEGGVAANTGELFF.

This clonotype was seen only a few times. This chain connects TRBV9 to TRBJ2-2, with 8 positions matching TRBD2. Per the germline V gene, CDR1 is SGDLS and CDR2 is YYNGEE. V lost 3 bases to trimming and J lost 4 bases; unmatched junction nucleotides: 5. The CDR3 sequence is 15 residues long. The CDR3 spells CASSAWTSFTGELFF. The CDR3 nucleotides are TGTGCCAGCAGCGCTTGGACTAGCTTCACCGGGGAGCTGTTTTTT.

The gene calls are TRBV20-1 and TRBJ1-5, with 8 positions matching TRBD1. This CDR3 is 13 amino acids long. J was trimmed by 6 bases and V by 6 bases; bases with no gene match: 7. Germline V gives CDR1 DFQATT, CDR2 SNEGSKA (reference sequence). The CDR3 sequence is CSALGQGAQPQHF. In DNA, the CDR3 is TGCAGTGCCCTCGGACAGGGAGCTCAGCCCCAGCATTTT.

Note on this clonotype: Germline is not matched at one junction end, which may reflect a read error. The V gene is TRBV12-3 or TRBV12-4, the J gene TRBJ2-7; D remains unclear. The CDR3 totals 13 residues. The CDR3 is CASSLREMETQYF. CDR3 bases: TGTGCCAGCAGCCTAAGGGAAATGGAGACCCAGTATTTC.

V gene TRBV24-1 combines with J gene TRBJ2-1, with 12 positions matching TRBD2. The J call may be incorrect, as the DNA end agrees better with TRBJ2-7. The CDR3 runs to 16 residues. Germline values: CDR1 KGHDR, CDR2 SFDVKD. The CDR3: CATSTSTSGGPNEQYF. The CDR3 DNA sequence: TGTGCCACCAGTACCTCAACTAGCGGGGGGCCCAATGAGCAGTACTTC.

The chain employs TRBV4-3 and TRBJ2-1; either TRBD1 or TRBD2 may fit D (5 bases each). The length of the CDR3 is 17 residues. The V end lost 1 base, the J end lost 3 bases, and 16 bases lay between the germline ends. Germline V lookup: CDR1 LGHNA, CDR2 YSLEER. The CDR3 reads CASSQGRTGTGYNEQFF. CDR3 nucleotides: TGCGCCAGCAGCCAAGGACGCACTGGGACGGGCTACAATGAGCAGTTCTTC.

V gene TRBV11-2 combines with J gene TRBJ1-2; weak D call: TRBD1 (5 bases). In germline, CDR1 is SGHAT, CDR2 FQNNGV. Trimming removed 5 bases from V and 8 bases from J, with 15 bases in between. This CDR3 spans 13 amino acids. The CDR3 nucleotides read TGTGCCAGCAGCGTATATCCGGGGCCGGGCTACACCTTC. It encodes CASSVYPGPGYTF.

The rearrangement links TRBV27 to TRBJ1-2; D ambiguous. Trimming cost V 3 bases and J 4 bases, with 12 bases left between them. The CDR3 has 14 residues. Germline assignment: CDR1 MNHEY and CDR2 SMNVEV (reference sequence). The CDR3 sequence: CASSFRPTSYGYTF. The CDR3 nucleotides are TGTGCCAGCAGTTTCAGGCCGACCAGCTATGGCTACACCTTC.

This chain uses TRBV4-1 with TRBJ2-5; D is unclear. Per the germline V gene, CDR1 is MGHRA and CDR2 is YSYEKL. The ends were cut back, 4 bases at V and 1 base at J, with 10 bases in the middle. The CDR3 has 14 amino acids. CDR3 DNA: TGCGCCAGCAGCCTAGCAACTATCCAAGAGACCCAGTACTTC. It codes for CASSLATIQETQYF.

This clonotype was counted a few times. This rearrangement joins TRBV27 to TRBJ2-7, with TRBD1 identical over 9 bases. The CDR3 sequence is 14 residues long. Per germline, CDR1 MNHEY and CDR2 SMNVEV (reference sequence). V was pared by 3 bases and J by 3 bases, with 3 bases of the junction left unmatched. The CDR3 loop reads CASSFTGGRYEQYF. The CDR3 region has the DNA TGTGCCAGCAGTTTTACAGGGGGCCGCTACGAGCAGTACTTC.

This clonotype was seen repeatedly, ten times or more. The chain's CDR3 is CASSFFSSANNEQFF. Written as DNA, the CDR3 is TGTGCCAGCAGTTTCTTTTCTAGCGCGAACAATGAGCAGTTCTTC. The chain recombines TRBV12-3 or TRBV12-4 with TRBJ2-1; a weak D match, TRBD2 (6 bases). CDR3 length: 15 residues. Between the trimmed V and J ends, which lost 3 bases and 5 bases, there was a span of 14 bases.